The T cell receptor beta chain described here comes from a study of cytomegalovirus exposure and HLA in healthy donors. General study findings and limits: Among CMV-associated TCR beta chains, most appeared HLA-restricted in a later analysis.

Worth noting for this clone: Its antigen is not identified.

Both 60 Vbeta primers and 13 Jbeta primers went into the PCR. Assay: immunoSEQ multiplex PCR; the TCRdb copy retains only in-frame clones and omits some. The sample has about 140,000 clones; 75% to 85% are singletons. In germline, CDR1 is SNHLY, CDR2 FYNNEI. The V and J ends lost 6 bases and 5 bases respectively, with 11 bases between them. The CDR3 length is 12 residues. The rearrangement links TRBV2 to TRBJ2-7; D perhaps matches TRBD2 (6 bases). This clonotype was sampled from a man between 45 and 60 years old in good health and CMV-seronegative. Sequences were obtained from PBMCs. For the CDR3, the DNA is TGTGCCAGCAGGTGGAGGGTTAACGAGCAGTACTTC. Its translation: CASRWRVNEQYF.